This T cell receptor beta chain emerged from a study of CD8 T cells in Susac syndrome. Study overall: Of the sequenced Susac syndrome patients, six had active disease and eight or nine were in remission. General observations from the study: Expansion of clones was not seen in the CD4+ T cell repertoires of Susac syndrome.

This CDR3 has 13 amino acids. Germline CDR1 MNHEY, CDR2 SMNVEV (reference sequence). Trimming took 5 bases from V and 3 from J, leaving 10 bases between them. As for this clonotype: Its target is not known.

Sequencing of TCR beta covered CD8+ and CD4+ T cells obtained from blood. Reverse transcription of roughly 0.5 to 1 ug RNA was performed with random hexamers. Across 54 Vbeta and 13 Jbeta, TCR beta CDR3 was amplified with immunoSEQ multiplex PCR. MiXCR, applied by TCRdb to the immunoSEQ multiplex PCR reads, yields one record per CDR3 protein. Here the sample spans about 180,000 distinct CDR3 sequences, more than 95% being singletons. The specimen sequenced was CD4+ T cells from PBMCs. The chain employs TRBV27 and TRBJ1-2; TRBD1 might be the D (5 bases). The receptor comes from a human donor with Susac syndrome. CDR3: CASSARGDYGYTF. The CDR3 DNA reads TGTGCCAGCAGTGCCAGAGGGGACTATGGCTACACCTTC.